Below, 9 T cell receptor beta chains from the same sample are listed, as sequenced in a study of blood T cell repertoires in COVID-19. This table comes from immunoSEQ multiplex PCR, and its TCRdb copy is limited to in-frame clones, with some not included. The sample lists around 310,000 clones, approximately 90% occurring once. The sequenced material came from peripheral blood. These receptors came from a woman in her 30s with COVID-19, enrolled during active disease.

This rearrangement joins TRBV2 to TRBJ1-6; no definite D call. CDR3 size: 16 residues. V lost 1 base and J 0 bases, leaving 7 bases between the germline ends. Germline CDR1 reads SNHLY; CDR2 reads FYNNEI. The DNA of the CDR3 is TGTGCCAGCAGTGAAGAGTTTAGCTCCTATAATTCACCCCTCCACTTT. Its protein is CASSEEFSSYNSPLHF.

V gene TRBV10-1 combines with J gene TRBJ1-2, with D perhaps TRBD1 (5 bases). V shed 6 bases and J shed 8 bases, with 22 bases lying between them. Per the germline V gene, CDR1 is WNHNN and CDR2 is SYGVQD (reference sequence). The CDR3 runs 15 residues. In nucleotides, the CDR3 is TGCGCCAGCAGCGCATCCCGGGACTTCCCGAGCGGCTACACCTTC. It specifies CASSASRDFPSGYTF.

The CDR3 is CASTSDRGVNYGYTF. The CDR3 bases are TGTGCCAGCACCTCGGACAGGGGGGTTAACTATGGCTACACCTTC. The rearrangement uses TRBV6-5 and TRBJ1-2; 10 positions match TRBD1. V shed 7 bases and J 1 base; nucleotides not matched to a gene: 6. The CDR3 totals 15 residues. Germline loops: CDR1 MNHEY, CDR2 SVGAGI.

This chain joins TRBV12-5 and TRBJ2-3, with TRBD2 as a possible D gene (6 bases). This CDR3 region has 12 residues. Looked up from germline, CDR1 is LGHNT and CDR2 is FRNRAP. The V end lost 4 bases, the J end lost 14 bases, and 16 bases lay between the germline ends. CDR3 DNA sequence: TGTGCTAGTGGTTCTCAACTAAGCGGGTTGTATTTT. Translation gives CASGSQLSGLYF.

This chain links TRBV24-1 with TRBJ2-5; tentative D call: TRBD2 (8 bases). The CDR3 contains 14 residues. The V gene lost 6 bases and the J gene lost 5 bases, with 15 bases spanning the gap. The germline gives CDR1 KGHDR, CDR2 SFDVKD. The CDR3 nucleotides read TGTGCCACCAGTCCCGGGAGGGGGCTTGAGACCCAGTACTTC. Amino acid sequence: CATSPGRGLETQYF.

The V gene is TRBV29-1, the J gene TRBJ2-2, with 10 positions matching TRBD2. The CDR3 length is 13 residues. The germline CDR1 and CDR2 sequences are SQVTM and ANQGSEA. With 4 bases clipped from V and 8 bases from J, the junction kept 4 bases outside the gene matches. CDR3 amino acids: CSVGTSGSGELFF. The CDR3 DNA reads TGCAGCGTTGGGACTAGCGGTTCGGGGGAGCTGTTTTTT.

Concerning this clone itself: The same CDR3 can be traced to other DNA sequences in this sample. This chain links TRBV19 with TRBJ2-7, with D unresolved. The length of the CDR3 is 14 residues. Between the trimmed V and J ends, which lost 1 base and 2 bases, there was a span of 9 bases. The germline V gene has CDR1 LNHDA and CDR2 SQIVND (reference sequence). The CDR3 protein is CASSIAGPPYEQYF. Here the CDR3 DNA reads TGTGCCAGTAGTATAGCGGGTCCCCCCTACGAGCAGTACTTC.

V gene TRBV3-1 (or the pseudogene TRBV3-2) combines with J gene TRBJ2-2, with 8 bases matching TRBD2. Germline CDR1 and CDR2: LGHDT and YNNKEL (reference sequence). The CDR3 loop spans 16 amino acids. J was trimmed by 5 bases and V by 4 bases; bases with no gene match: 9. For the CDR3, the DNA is TGTGCCAGCAGCCGATTCACTAGCGGCCGAACCGGGGAGCTGTTTTTT. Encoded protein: CASSRFTSGRTGELFF.

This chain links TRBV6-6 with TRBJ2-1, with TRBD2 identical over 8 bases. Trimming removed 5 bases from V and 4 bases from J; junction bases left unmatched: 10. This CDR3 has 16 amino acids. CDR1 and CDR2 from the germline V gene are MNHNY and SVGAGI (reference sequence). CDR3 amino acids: CASSLTSGGRYNEQFF. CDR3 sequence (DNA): TGTGCCAGCAGTCTAACTAGCGGAGGGCGGTACAATGAGCAGTTCTTC.